This section outlines one T cell receptor (beta chain) sequence together with its context. PCR was performed using 60 Vbeta and 13 Jbeta primers. The method was immunoSEQ multiplex PCR; TCRdb's version includes in-frame clones alone and lacks a portion of them. The table lists about 160,000 clones, under 80% of them singletons. Every donor was a healthy person donating bone marrow. Per the germline V gene, CDR1 is GTSNPN and CDR2 is SVGIG (reference sequence). The germline V and J ends were trimmed by 8 bases and 1 base, with 11 bases remaining between them. The CDR3 sequence is 13 residues long. These data are taken from a study of cytomegalovirus exposure and HLA in healthy donors.

The sample taken for sequencing was PBMCs. The V call is TRBV30, the J call TRBJ2-2; D is possibly TRBD1 (6 bases). The receptor was derived from a man in his forties in good health and CMV-seronegative. Here the CDR3 reads CAGWTENTGELFF. In DNA, the CDR3 is TGTGCCGGGTGGACAGAGAACACCGGGGAGCTGTTTTTT.